This TCR beta chain was identified in a study of PD-L1 blockade in urothelial cancer. Overall study context: Timepoints chosen for blood analysis were 3 weeks (second dose) and 6 weeks after treatment start. Across blood samples, T cells had a median count of 141,255.

In germline, CDR1 is SGHDT, CDR2 YYEEEE. This CDR3 has 15 residues. V was shortened by 0 bases and J by 5 bases, with 14 bases between the two germline ends. The time point denotes: pretreatment peripheral blood. Each individual provided 1 to 8 samples (taken pretreatment and on-treatment). Here immunoSEQ multiplex PCR was the method, and the copy in TCRdb shows in-frame clones only, minus some. The sample contains approximately 50,000 clones, around 84% of which appear only once. The gene calls are TRBV5-6 and TRBJ1-1; D perhaps matches TRBD1 (5 bases). The TCR sequence derives from a man aged 70 or older with urothelial cancer. The sample in question was PBMCs, obtained around atezolizumab (anti-PD-L1) treatment. The CDR3 region has the DNA TGTGCCAGCAGCTTGGTAGGGCGGGGGGGGACTGAAGCTTTCTTT. Translation: CASSLVGRGGTEAFF.